A single sample gave rise to the 3 T cell receptor beta chains below, sequenced in a study of human T cells and chemical hapten exposure. TCRdb used MiXCR to reprocess the RACE reads, holding one entry per CDR3 protein. Of some 42,000 distinct CDR3 sequences in the sample, 9.5% to 10% were seen once. The time point denotes: patch test 2, 6 weeks after DPC sensitization. Treatment here: therapeutic diphenylcyclopropenone sensitization with weekly scalp DPC. Total RNA was isolated from unfractionated whole blood. The starting material was whole blood, obtained in connection with sensitization to the hapten diphenylcyclopropenone (DPC). The source is a woman aged 25 to 39 with alopecia areata. Some clones in this sample may be carry-over from other donors' samples.

This clonotype was found many times. The V and J genes are TRBV12-3 or TRBV12-4 and TRBJ1-1, with D uncertain. V was clipped by 5 bases and J by 1 base, with 8 bases between them. The CDR3 has 13 amino acids. The CDR3 spells CASSPGRNTEAFF. The CDR3 DNA reads TGTGCCAGCAGTCCAGGCCGGAACACTGAAGCTTTCTTT.

The table lists this clonotype with many counts. The chain couples TRBV9 to TRBJ2-7; D may match TRBD1 or TRBD2 (5 bases each). This CDR3 is 16 amino acids long. CDR1 SGDLS and CDR2 YYNGEE come from the germline V gene. Trimming took 1 base from V and 1 from J, leaving 15 bases between them. The CDR3: CASSVTGTGGSYEQYF. The CDR3 DNA sequence: TGTGCCAGCAGCGTAACGGGGACCGGCGGATCCTACGAGCAGTACTTC.

This clonotype has at least ten counts. The junction departs from the called germline gene at one end, perhaps through a read error. The V gene is TRBV6-4, the J gene TRBJ2-5; TRBD1 is a possible D gene (6 bases). The CDR3 sequence is 11 residues long. The germline gives CDR1 MRHNA, CDR2 SNTAGT. CDR3 in amino acids: CASTPPPRDKF. DNA for the CDR3: TGTGCCAGCACTCCCCCGCCACGGGACAAATTC.